Each of the 8 T cell receptor beta chains below was sequenced from the same sample in a study of T cell repertoires in aging, cancer and after chemotherapy. Peripheral blood genomic DNA, not sorted cells or RNA, was the template. A mixed TRB-A/B primer pool amplified rearranged TRB by multiplex touch-down PCR. TCRdb recomputed calls from the multiplex PCR reads with MiXCR, one row per CDR3 protein. The sample yields 1,500 or so distinct CDR3 sequences, approximately 56% seen once. Sequenced material: blood. These receptors originate from a human donor with a blood cancer.

This clonotype came up a few times. V and J are TRBV6-6 and TRBJ2-5; perhaps TRBD2 as D (5 bases). The V end lost 5 bases, the J end lost 7 bases, and 20 bases lay between the germline ends. The CDR3 totals 15 residues. CDR1 is MNHNY, CDR2 SVGAGI, per germline (reference sequence). The CDR3 is CASSTVAHTRGTQYF. DNA for the CDR3: TGTGCCAGCAGTACCGTCGCCCACACCCGGGGGACCCAGTACTTC.

This clonotype ranks as large. The rearrangement uses TRBV18 and TRBJ2-3; D is unresolved. The CDR3 sequence is 12 residues long. The V end was cut by 2 bases, the J end by 2 bases, with 2 bases between. The V gene's germline CDR1 is KGHSH and CDR2 LQKENI. The CDR3: CASSPATDTQYF. DNA for the CDR3: TGTGCCAGCTCACCAGCCACAGATACGCAGTATTTT.

By proportion, this clonotype is large (0.1 to 1%). This rearrangement joins TRBV12-3 or TRBV12-4 to TRBJ2-7; 8 nucleotides line up with TRBD1. J was trimmed by 1 base and V by 6 bases; bases with no gene match: 2. CDR3 size: 13 residues. The chain's CDR3 is CASSRDRSYEQYF. The DNA of the CDR3 is TGTGCCAGCAGCCGGGACAGGTCCTACGAGCAGTACTTC.

This chain connects TRBV6-5 to TRBJ2-5; 11 nucleotides line up with TRBD1. In germline, CDR1 is MNHEY, CDR2 SVGAGI. The ends lost 5 bases at V and 4 bases at J; junction bases unmatched: 6. The CDR3 runs 15 residues. The CDR3 DNA follows: TGTGCCAGCAGTAGTGGACAGGGGGCTGCAGAGACCCAGTACTTC. Amino acid sequence: CASSSGQGAAETQYF.

This CDR3 reads CASSRASDYEQYF. In nucleotides, the CDR3 is TGTGCCAGTTCCCGGGCTAGCGACTACGAGCAGTACTTC. This sequence joins TRBV6-5 and TRBJ2-7; perhaps TRBD2 as D (6 bases). Germline lookup yields CDR1 MNHEY and CDR2 SVGAGI. Trimming removed 9 bases from V and 3 bases from J, with 15 bases in between. This CDR3 spans 13 amino acids.

This chain connects TRBV12-3 or TRBV12-4 to TRBJ2-1; TRBD2 matches 10 bases. The CDR3 is made up of 13 amino acids. With 10 bases clipped from V and 3 bases from J, the junction kept 3 bases outside the gene matches. The chain's CDR3 is CATSSGGYNEQFF. The CDR3 DNA is TGTGCCACCTCTAGCGGGGGCTACAATGAGCAGTTCTTC.

Sample share makes this clonotype medium-sized. The gene calls are TRBV20-1 and TRBJ2-2; 12 nucleotides match TRBD2. The CDR3 is 17 residues long. Trimming removed 3 bases from V and 5 bases from J; junction bases left unmatched: 10. Germline values: CDR1 DFQATT, CDR2 SNEGSKA (reference sequence). CDR3 DNA: TGCAGTGCTAGCCCCTCACTAGCGGGGGGTTGGACCGGGGAGCTGTTTTTT. It codes for CSASPSLAGGWTGELFF.

V gene TRBV5-4 combines with J gene TRBJ1-4, with D uncertain. The V gene lost 4 bases and the J gene lost 1 base, with 8 bases spanning the gap. Germline CDR1 SGHNT, CDR2 YYREEE (reference sequence). This CDR3 is built from 14 residues. The CDR3 is CASSPGITNEKLFF. The CDR3 DNA reads TGTGCCAGCAGCCCGGGGATAACTAATGAAAAACTGTTTTTT.